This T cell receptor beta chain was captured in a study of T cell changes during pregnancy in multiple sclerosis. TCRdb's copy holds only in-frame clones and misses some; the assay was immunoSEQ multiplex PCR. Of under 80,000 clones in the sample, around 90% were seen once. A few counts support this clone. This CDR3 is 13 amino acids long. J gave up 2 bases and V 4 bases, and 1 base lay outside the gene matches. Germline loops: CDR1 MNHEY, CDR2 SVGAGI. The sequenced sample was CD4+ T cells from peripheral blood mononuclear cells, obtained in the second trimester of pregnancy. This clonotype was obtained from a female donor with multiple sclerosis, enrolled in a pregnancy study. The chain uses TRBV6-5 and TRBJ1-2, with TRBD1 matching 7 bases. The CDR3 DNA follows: TGTGCCAGCAGTTGGGACAGCAACTATGGCTACACCTTC. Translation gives CASSWDSNYGYTF.